This is a list of T cell receptor beta chains from one sample in a study of T cell responses to AZD1222 COVID-19 vaccine. Only in-frame clones appear in the TCRdb table, and some are missing; sequencing was by immunoSEQ multiplex PCR. Among about 150,000 clones listed, around 88% were seen once. Sequencing was performed on peripheral blood, taken on day 0 of AZD1222 vaccination. Receptors were obtained from an adult in good health. Both conserved end residues are part of each CDR3. Fields, in order: J gene, V gene, clone size, D gene, CDR3 protein, CDR3 DNA. A D gene is named only where the DNA matches it firmly. Rows give clone size only sometimes, using once, few, many, or a class for an expanded clone.

TRBJ1-1,TRBV5-1,NA,NA,CASSPEGGVMNTEAFF,TGCGCCAGCAGCCCGGAGGGGGGGGTAATGAACACTGAAGCTTTCTTT
TRBJ1-1,TRBV18,NA,NA,CASSPEWGDTEAFF,TGTGCCAGCTCACCTGAGTGGGGGGACACTGAAGCTTTCTTT
TRBJ2-7,TRBV9,NA,TRBD1,CASGPGQGYEQYF,TGTGCCAGCGGGCCGGGACAGGGCTACGAGCAGTACTTC
TRBJ1-5,TRBV7-2,NA,NA,CASSLFGTGNQPQHF,TGTGCCAGCAGCTTATTTGGGACCGGCAATCAGCCCCAGCATTTT
TRBJ1-5,TRBV21-1,NA,NA,CASITGTGDNQPQHF,TGTGCCAGCATCACCGGGACAGGGGACAATCAGCCCCAGCATTTT
TRBJ1-2,TRBV12-3/TRBV12-4,NA,NA,CASSLDSIYGYTF,TGTGCCAGCAGTTTAGACAGCATCTATGGCTACACCTTC
TRBJ1-2,TRBV5-6,once,TRBD1,CASSAQGQGWSSNYGYTF,TGTGCCAGCAGCGCTCAAGGACAGGGGTGGTCCTCTAACTATGGCTACACCTTC
TRBJ2-3,TRBV4-3,NA,TRBD1,CASSQGGSTGGISDTQYF,TGCGCCAGCAGCCAGGGGGGATCTACAGGGGGAATCTCAGATACGCAGTATTTT
TRBJ1-1,TRBV19,NA,TRBD1,CASSIGDRISEAFF,TGTGCCAGTAGTATTGGGGACAGGATTTCTGAAGCTTTCTTT
TRBJ2-7,TRBV6-2/TRBV6-3,NA,TRBD1,CASSGTGGVYEQYF,TGTGCCAGCAGTGGGACAGGGGGCGTCTACGAGCAGTACTTC
TRBJ2-7,TRBV2,NA,TRBD1,CAGHRDRGREQYF,TGTGCCGGCCACCGGGACAGGGGGCGTGAGCAGTACTTC
TRBJ2-2,TRBV6-5,NA,TRBD2,CASRPGTSEAGELFF,TGTGCCAGCAGGCCCGGGACTAGCGAGGCCGGGGAGCTGTTTTTT
TRBJ1-5,TRBV4-1,NA,NA,CASSQTTIQAPDQPQHF,TGCGCCAGCAGCCAAACCACCATACAGGCCCCGGATCAGCCCCAGCATTTT
TRBJ2-7,TRBV19,NA,NA,CASSRGYSSYEQYF,TGTGCCAGTAGTCGGGGCTACAGCTCCTACGAGCAGTACTTC
TRBJ2-2,TRBV12-3/TRBV12-4,NA,NA,CASSFMAAGELFF,TGTGCCAGCAGTTTTATGGCCGCCGGGGAGCTGTTTTTT
TRBJ2-2,TRBV27,NA,NA,CASSRGPSPNTGELFF,TGTGCCAGCAGTCGCGGACCCTCACCCAACACCGGGGAGCTGTTTTTT
TRBJ1-1,TRBV27,once,NA,CASSASWNTEAFF,TGTGCCAGCAGTGCGTCCTGGAACACTGAAGCTTTCTTT
TRBJ2-5,TRBV6-2/TRBV6-3,many,TRBD1,CASSYDKTGQETQYF,TGTGCCAGCAGTTACGATAAGACAGGGCAAGAGACCCAGTACTTC
TRBJ1-1,TRBV27,NA,NA,CASSLLIGGMATEAFF,TGTGCCAGCAGTTTACTCATCGGGGGCATGGCCACTGAAGCTTTCTTT
TRBJ1-1,TRBV18,NA,NA,CASSPAGLNTEAFF,TGTGCCAGCTCACCAGCAGGGTTGAACACTGAAGCTTTCTTT
TRBJ2-7,TRBV9,NA,NA,CASSVLGFGEQYF,TGTGCCAGCAGCGTACTAGGGTTTGGCGAGCAGTACTTC
TRBJ1-3,TRBV2,NA,TRBD1,CATETGVAGNTIYF,TGTGCCACCGAGACAGGGGTAGCTGGAAACACCATATATTTT
TRBJ1-1,TRBV24-1,NA,NA,CATSESVNTEAFF,TGTGCCACCAGTGAAAGTGTCAACACTGAAGCTTTCTTT
TRBJ1-1,TRBV6-5,NA,TRBD1,CATFGQATEAFF,TGTGCCACCTTCGGACAGGCCACTGAAGCTTTCTTT
TRBJ1-1,TRBV29-1,few,NA,CSVTNTEAFF,TGCAGCGTTACTAACACTGAAGCTTTCTTT
TRBJ1-5,TRBV29-1,NA,TRBD1,CSVALSGTGMGGQPQHF,TGCAGCGTCGCACTTTCCGGGACAGGGATGGGAGGTCAGCCCCAGCATTTT
TRBJ1-1,TRBV5-1,NA,NA,CASSPRDDEAFF,TGCGCCAGCAGCCCCCGGGACGATGAAGCTTTCTTT
TRBJ2-1,TRBV9,few,NA,CASSATASSYNEQFF,TGTGCCAGCAGCGCCACGGCGAGCTCCTACAATGAGCAGTTCTTC
TRBJ2-2,TRBV6-5,NA,NA,CASGIPGGPGELFF,TGTGCCAGCGGAATACCCGGGGGACCCGGGGAGCTGTTTTTT
TRBJ1-2,TRBV7-9,NA,NA,CASSSNYGYTF,TGTGCCAGCAGTAGTAACTATGGCTACACCTTC
TRBJ1-5,TRBV19,NA,TRBD1,CASSITGGGNQPQHF,TGTGCCAGTAGTATTACAGGGGGGGGCAATCAGCCCCAGCATTTT
TRBJ2-1,TRBV9,NA,NA,CASGGIPGQAWDNEQFF,TGTGCCAGCGGGGGGATCCCCGGACAGGCCTGGGACAATGAGCAGTTCTTC
TRBJ2-5,TRBV30,NA,TRBD2,CAWTSGGAVQETQYF,TGTGCCTGGACTAGCGGGGGGGCAGTACAAGAGACCCAGTACTTC
TRBJ1-2,TRBV6-2/TRBV6-3,NA,TRBD1,CASSYSNRGPRYGYTF,TGTGCCAGCAGTTACTCGAACAGGGGGCCCCGGTATGGCTACACCTTC
TRBJ2-2,TRBV18,NA,NA,CASSPGYDSGELFF,TGTGCCAGCTCACCGGGTTACGATTCCGGGGAGCTGTTTTTT
TRBJ1-2,TRBV18,NA,TRBD1,CASSRTGELGYTF,TGTGCCAGCTCACGGACAGGGGAGCTTGGCTACACCTTC
TRBJ2-5,TRBV6-5,once,TRBD2,CAGTSGGARETQYF,TGTGCCGGCACAAGCGGGGGGGCCAGGGAGACCCAGTACTTC
TRBJ1-1,TRBV10-3,NA,TRBD1,CAISEDQGASEAFF,TGTGCCATCAGTGAGGACCAGGGGGCCAGTGAAGCTTTCTTT
TRBJ2-5,TRBV11-2,NA,NA,CASSLDRVGETQYF,TGTGCCAGCAGCTTAGACAGGGTTGGGGAGACCCAGTACTTC
TRBJ2-6,TRBV28,NA,TRBD2,CASSLWRLAGGPSSGANVLTF,TGTGCCAGCAGTTTATGGAGACTAGCGGGGGGCCCCTCCTCTGGGGCCAACGTCCTGACTTTC
TRBJ1-3,TRBV29-1,once,NA,CSVELRGPGNTIYF,TGCAGCGTTGAGTTGCGGGGGCCTGGAAACACCATATATTTT
TRBJ1-2,TRBV5-1,NA,NA,CASSGTHYGYTF,TGCGCCAGCAGCGGCACCCACTATGGCTACACCTTC
TRBJ2-5,TRBV3-1/TRBV3-2,NA,TRBD2,CASSPWVGGAGETQYF,TGTGCCAGCAGCCCCTGGGTCGGGGGGGCCGGAGAGACCCAGTACTTC
TRBJ1-1,TRBV5-1,NA,TRBD1,CASSRDSFEAFF,TGCGCCAGCAGCCGGGACAGCTTTGAAGCTTTCTTT
TRBJ1-2,TRBV12-3/TRBV12-4,NA,NA,CASSSPMGYGYTF,TGTGCCAGCAGCTCGCCGATGGGCTATGGCTACACCTTC